This passage covers 19 T cell receptor beta chains from one sample sequenced in a study of identical twins. From the 5' RACE reads, TCRdb called clonotypes with MiXCR, one entry per CDR3 protein. The sample consists of hundreds of thousands of distinct CDR3 sequences, around 20% of them appearing once. Another study also made use of these data, one on T cells expressing NK-cell markers.

Sequencing was carried out using PBMCs. These receptors were taken from a young woman in good health.

This clonotype turned up a few times. The chain is built from TRBV20-1 and TRBJ2-1; 7 positions match TRBD2. There are 13 residues in the CDR3. Germline CDR1 reads DFQATT; CDR2 reads SNEGSKA (reference sequence). V shed 8 bases, J shed 5 bases, and the junction held 9 bases outside the gene matches. The CDR3 region is CSRAGLRNNEQFF. The CDR3 bases are TGCAGTCGAGCGGGACTACGAAACAATGAGCAGTTCTTC.

This clonotype showed up just a few times. The CDR3 DNA sequence: TGTGCCAGCAGTACGACTCCTAACACTGAAGCTTTCTTT. It is translated as CASSTTPNTEAFF. This chain connects TRBV6-1 to TRBJ1-1; no definite D call. In germline, CDR1 is MNHNS, CDR2 SASEGT. V was pared by 5 bases and J by 2 bases, with 9 bases between. This CDR3 spans 13 amino acids.

This sequence joins TRBV7-8 and TRBJ1-1; possibly TRBD1 for D (5 bases). The CDR3 covers 17 residues. CDR1 is SGHVS and CDR2 is FQNEAQ in the germline V gene. V dropped 0 bases and J dropped 9 bases, with 23 bases sitting between them. CDR3 protein: CASSLAGSRPRDHQAFF. Here the CDR3 DNA reads TGTGCCAGCAGCTTAGCGGGAAGCCGACCCAGGGACCACCAAGCTTTCTTT.

This clonotype was seen more than once but under ten times. The genes are TRBV19 and TRBJ2-7; 13 bases agree with TRBD2. CDR3 length: 13 amino acids. Germline V gene lookup returns CDR1 LNHDA and CDR2 SQIVND (reference sequence). Germline trimming cut 5 bases from V and 7 bases from J; bases unmatched to any gene: 2. The CDR3 loop reads CASSWTSGGEQYF. CDR3 nucleotide sequence: TGTGCCAGTAGTTGGACTAGCGGGGGAGAGCAGTACTTC.

This clonotype appeared a few times. The gene calls are TRBV6-5 and TRBJ1-6, with no clear D. With 2 bases removed from V and 10 bases from J, the gap between germline ends came to 6 bases. Germline V gene lookup returns CDR1 MNHEY and CDR2 SVGAGI. The CDR3 extends over 12 amino acids. The DNA of the CDR3 is TGTGCCAGCAGTTACGTCTCGTCACCCCTCCACTTT. Its translation: CASSYVSSPLHF.

This clonotype was counted many times. The chain combines TRBV29-1 with TRBJ1-1; possibly TRBD1 for D (6 bases). The V gene lost 6 bases and the J gene lost 5 bases, with 16 bases spanning the gap. Germline V gene data show CDR1 as SQVTM and CDR2 as ANQGSEA. The CDR3 consists of 13 residues. The DNA of the CDR3 is TGCAGCGTCGGGGGGGCTGGAGGAACTGAAGCTTTCTTT. Amino acids: CSVGGAGGTEAFF.

This clonotype was recorded a few times. CDR3 region: CASSLTSGGNNNEQFF. CDR3 in DNA: TGTGCCAGCAGCTTAACTAGCGGGGGGAATAACAATGAGCAGTTCTTC. The chain recombines TRBV7-2 with TRBJ2-1, with 12 bases fitting TRBD2. Germline CDR1 SGHTA, CDR2 FQGNSA. V was pared by 2 bases and J by 5 bases, with 4 bases of the junction left unmatched. The CDR3 totals 16 residues.

This clonotype turned up a few times. The chain recombines TRBV10-3 with TRBJ2-1; 9 bases match TRBD1. V lost 3 bases, J lost 5 bases, and 2 bases stayed unmatched. Germline V gene sequence: CDR1 ENHRY, CDR2 SYGVKD. The length of the CDR3 is 14 residues. CDR3 nucleotides: TGTGCCATCAGTGAAGGACAGGGGAACAATGAGCAGTTCTTC. Residues: CAISEGQGNNEQFF.

This clonotype was counted a few times. CDR3 bases: TGTGCCAGCAGCTCGCCGGGACAGGCGGTCCTGTTTTTT. It translates to CASSSPGQAVLFF. V and J are TRBV11-3 and TRBJ1-4; TRBD1 aligns across 8 bases. V was pared by 4 bases and J by 14 bases, with 9 bases of the junction left unmatched. CDR1 and CDR2 from the germline V gene are SGHNT and YENEEA. The CDR3 has 13 residues.

The J gene is TRBJ2-7, the V gene TRBV7-3; D unresolved. Trimming stripped 2 bases from V and 7 bases from J, with 15 bases between. CDR3 length: 14 residues. Germline V gene data show CDR1 as SGHTA and CDR2 as FQGTGA. CDR3 nucleotide sequence: TGTGCCAGCAGCTTATCGGGCCTCCTACGAGAGCAGTACTTC. Its translation: CASSLSGLLREQYF.

The V gene is TRBV20-1, the J gene TRBJ1-3; no definite D call. CDR3 size: 11 residues. The germline gives CDR1 DFQATT, CDR2 SNEGSKA (reference sequence). With 4 bases removed from V and 6 bases from J, the gap between germline ends came to 7 bases. The CDR3 reads CSAILANTIYF. CDR3 bases: TGCAGTGCTATCCTCGCAAACACCATATATTTT.

This clonotype has just a few counts. The chain combines TRBV20-1 with TRBJ2-5; maybe TRBD1 (5 bases). CDR1 is DFQATT, CDR2 SNEGSKA, per germline (reference sequence). Trimming shortened V by 6 bases and J by 5 bases, and 19 bases separated the two germline ends. The CDR3 is 14 amino acids. Written as DNA, the CDR3 is TGCAGTGCCACGATGGGCCCCGCAGGGGAGACCCAGTACTTC. This encodes CSATMGPAGETQYF.

In its sample, this clonotype was seen a few times. V and J are TRBV18 and TRBJ1-2; TRBD1 is a possible D gene (6 bases). V was shortened by 2 bases and J by 1 base, with 8 bases between the two germline ends. The length of the CDR3 is 14 residues. Germline assignment: CDR1 KGHSH and CDR2 LQKENI. The CDR3 DNA sequence: TGTGCCAGCTCACCAGAGGGGGTTAACTATGGCTACACCTTC. Protein sequence: CASSPEGVNYGYTF.

This clonotype was found a few times. V usage is TRBV5-1 and J usage is TRBJ2-7; 8 bases map to TRBD1. Trimming at V came to 4 bases and at J to 0 bases, leaving 9 bases not matched to a gene. The germline CDR1 and CDR2 sequences are SGHRS and YFSETQ. The CDR3 is made up of 16 amino acids. As DNA, the CDR3 is TGCGCCAGCAGCCAGGAGGGACAGGCCAGCTCCTACGAGCAGTACTTC. It translates to CASSQEGQASSYEQYF.

This chain uses TRBV29-1 with TRBJ2-2, with D perhaps matching TRBD1 (6 bases). The germline V and J ends were trimmed by 4 bases and 0 bases, with 9 bases remaining between them. The length of the CDR3 is 14 residues. Germline loops: CDR1 SQVTM, CDR2 ANQGSEA. The CDR3 DNA sequence: TGCAGCGTTGGGGGGCCCGCGAACACCGGGGAGCTGTTTTTT. Translated: CSVGGPANTGELFF.

This clonotype appeared many times. The chain employs TRBV5-1 and TRBJ1-1; the D is unclear. Per germline, CDR1 SGHRS and CDR2 YFSETQ. The CDR3 is made up of 14 amino acids. Trimming stripped 4 bases from V and 0 bases from J, with 10 bases between. CDR3 sequence reads: CASSPPGMNTEAFF. The CDR3 DNA is TGCGCCAGCAGCCCACCGGGGATGAACACTGAAGCTTTCTTT.

The V and J genes are TRBV6-2 or TRBV6-3 and TRBJ2-5, with 7 bases fitting TRBD2. Germline V gene lookup returns CDR1 MNHEY and CDR2 SVGEGT. This CDR3 is built from 14 residues. Trimming took 2 bases from V and 4 from J; bases not matched to a gene: 4. The CDR3 nucleotides are TGTGCCAGCAGTTACGGCGGGAGAGGAGAGACCCAGTACTTC. It translates to CASSYGGRGETQYF.

CDR3 DNA: TGCGCCAGCAGCGAAAATACAGGGGCTGAAGCTTTCTTT. Amino acids: CASSENTGAEAFF. This chain connects TRBV10-2 to TRBJ1-1; 7 bases are a match to TRBD1. Germline V gene lookup returns CDR1 WSHSY and CDR2 SAAADI. J lost 6 bases, V lost 6 bases, and 7 bases had no gene match. The CDR3 is 13 residues long.

This clonotype was seen once. The chain combines TRBV6-1 with TRBJ2-6; D unclear. Germline-derived CDR1 and CDR2 are MNHNS and SASEGT. The CDR3 loop spans 15 amino acids. Deletions cut 3 bases from V and 0 bases from J, with 6 bases between. The CDR3 reads CASSEMSSGANVLTF. The CDR3 nucleotides read TGTGCCAGCAGTGAGATGAGCTCTGGGGCCAACGTCCTGACTTTC.